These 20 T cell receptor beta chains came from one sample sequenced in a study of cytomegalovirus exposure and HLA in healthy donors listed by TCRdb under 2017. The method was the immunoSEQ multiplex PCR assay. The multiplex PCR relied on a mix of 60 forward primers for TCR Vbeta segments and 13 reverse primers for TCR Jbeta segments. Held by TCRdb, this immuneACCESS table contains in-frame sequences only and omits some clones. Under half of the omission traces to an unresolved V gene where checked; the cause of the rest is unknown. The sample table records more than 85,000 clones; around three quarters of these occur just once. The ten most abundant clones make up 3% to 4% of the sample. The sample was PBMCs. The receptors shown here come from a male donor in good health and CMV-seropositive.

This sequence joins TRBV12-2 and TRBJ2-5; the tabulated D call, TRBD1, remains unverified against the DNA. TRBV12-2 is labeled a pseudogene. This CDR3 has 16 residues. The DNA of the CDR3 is TGTGCAAGTCGAAAGACCCACAGGCCTGCCAGCGAGACCCAGTACTTC. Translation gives CASRKTHRPASETQYF.

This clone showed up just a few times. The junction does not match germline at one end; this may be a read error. The chain's CDR3 is CDWYRGRMNSGANVLTF. CDR3 nucleotide sequence: TGTGACTGGTATAGGGGGCGGATGAACTCTGGGGCCAACGTCCTGACTTTC. The V call is TRBV30, the J call TRBJ2-6, with 7 bases matching TRBD1. Looked up from germline, CDR1 is GTSNPN and CDR2 is SVGIG (reference sequence). The CDR3 sequence is 17 residues long.

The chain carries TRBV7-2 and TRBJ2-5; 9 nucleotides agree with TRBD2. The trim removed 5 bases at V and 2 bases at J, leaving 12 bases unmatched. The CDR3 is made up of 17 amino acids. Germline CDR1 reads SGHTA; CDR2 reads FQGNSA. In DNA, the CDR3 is TGTGCCAGCAGCCAGGGGCGGCGGGGGGGAGGGCAAGAGACCCAGTACTTC. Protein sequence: CASSQGRRGGGQETQYF.

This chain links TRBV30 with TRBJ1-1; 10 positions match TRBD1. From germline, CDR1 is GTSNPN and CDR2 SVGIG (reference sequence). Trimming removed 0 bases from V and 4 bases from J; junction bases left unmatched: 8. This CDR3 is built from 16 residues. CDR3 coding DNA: TGTGCCTGGAGTGTTGGGAGACAGGGGGCGCTCACTGAAGCTTTCTTT. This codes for CAWSVGRQGALTEAFF. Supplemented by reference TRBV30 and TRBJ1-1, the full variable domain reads SQTIHQWPATLVQPVGSPLSLECTVEGTSNPNLYWYRQAAGRGLQLLFYSVGIGQISSEVPQNLSASRPQDRQFILSSKKLLLSDSGFYLCAWSVGRQGALTEAFFGQGTRLTVV.

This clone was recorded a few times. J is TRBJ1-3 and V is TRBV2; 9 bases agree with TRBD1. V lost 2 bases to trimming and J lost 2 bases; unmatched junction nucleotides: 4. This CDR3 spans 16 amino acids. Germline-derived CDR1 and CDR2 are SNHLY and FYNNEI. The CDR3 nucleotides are TGTGCCAGCAGTGAAAGGGGGACAGGGACTGGAAACACCATATATTTT. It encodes CASSERGTGTGNTIYF.

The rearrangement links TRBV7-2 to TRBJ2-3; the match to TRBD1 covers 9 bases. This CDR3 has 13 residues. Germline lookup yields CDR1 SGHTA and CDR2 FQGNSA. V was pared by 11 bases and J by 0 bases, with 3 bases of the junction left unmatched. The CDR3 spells CASGQGSTDTQYF. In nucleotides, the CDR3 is TGTGCCTCGGGACAGGGAAGCACAGATACGCAGTATTTT.

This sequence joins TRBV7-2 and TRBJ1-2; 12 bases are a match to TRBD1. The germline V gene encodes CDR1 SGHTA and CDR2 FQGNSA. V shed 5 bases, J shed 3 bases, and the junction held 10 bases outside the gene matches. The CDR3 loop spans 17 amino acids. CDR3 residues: CASSPLGQGAEDYGYTF. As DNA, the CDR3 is TGTGCCAGCAGCCCCTTGGGACAGGGGGCCGAGGACTATGGCTACACCTTC.

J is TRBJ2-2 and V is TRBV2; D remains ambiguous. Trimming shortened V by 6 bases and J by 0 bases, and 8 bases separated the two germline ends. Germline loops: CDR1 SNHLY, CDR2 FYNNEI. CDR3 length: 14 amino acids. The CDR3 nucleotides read TGTGCCAGCAGCGTTACTCCGAACACCGGGGAGCTGTTTTTT. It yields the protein CASSVTPNTGELFF.

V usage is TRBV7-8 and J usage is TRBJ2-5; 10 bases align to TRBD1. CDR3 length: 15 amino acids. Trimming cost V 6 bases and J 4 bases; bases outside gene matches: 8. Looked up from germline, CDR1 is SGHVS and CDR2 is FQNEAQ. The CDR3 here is CASSPDRGRGETQYF. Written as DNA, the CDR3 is TGTGCCAGCAGTCCAGACAGGGGGCGCGGAGAGACCCAGTACTTC.

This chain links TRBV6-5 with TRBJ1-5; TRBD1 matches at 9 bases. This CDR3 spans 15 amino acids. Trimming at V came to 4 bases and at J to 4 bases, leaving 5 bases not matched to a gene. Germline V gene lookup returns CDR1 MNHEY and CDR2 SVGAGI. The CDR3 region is CASSWGQGNNQPQHF. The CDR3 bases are TGTGCCAGCAGTTGGGGACAGGGAAATAATCAGCCCCAGCATTTT.

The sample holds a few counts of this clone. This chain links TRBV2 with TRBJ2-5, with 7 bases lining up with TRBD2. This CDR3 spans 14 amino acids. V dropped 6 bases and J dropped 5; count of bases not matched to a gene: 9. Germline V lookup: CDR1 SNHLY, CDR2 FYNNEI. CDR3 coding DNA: TGTGCCAGCAGCGGGGACTACAGATCCGAGACCCAGTACTTC. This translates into CASSGDYRSETQYF.

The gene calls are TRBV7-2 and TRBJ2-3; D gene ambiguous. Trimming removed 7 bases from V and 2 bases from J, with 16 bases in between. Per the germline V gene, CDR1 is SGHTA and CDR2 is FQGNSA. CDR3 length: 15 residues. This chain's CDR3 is CASTHRDPATDTQYF. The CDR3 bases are TGTGCCAGCACCCACAGAGACCCTGCCACAGATACGCAGTATTTT.

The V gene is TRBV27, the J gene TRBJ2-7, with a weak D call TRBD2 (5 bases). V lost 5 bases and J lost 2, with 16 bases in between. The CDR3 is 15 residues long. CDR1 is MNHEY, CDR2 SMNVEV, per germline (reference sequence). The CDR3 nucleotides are TGTGCCAGCAGTCCCGGGGTAGGCCGGACCTACGAGCAGTACTTC. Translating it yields CASSPGVGRTYEQYF.

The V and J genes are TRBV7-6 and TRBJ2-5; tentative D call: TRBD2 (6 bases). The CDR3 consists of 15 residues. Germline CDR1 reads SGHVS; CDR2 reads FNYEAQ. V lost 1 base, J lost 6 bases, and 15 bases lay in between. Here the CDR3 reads CASSLVPASVQTQYF. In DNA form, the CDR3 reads TGTGCCAGCAGCTTAGTTCCGGCTAGCGTGCAGACCCAGTACTTC.

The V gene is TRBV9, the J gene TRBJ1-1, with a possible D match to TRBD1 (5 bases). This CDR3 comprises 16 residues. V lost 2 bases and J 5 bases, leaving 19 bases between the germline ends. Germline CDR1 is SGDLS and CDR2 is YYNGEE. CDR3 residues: CASSVLGDDRRTEAFF. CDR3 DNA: TGTGCCAGCAGCGTCCTAGGGGATGACAGACGGACTGAAGCTTTCTTT.

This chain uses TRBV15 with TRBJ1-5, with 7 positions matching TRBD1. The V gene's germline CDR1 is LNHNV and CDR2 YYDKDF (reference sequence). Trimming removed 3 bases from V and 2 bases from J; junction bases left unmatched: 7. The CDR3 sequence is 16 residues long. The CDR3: CATSSGGGAGNQPQHF. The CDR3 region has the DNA TGTGCCACCAGCAGTGGAGGGGGCGCGGGCAATCAGCCCCAGCATTTT.

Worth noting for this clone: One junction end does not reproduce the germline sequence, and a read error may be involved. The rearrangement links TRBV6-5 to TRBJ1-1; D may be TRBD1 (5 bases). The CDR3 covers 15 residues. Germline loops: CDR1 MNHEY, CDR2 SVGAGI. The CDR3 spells CASSNSGLMNTEAFF. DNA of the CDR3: TGTGCCAGCAGTAACTCGGGGCTCATGAACACTGAAGCTTTCTTT.

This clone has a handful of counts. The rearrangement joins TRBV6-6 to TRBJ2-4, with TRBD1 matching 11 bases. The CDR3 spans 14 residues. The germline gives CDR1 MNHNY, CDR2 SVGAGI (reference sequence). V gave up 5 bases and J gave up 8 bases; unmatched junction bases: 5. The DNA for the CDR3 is TGTGCCAGCAGTCACCTGGGACAGGGGGACATTCAGTACTTC. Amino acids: CASSHLGQGDIQYF.

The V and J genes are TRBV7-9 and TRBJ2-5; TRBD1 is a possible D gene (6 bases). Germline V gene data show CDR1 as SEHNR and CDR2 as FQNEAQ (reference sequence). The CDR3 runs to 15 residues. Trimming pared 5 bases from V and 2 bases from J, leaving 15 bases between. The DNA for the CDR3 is TGTGCCAGCAGCCCAACCGGGACATCTCAAGAGACCCAGTACTTC. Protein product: CASSPTGTSQETQYF.

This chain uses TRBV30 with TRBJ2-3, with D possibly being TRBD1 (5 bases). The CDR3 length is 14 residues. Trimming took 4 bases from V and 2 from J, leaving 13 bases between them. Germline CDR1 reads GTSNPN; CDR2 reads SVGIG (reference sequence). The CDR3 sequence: CAWNTGRDTDTQYF. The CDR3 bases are TGTGCCTGGAATACGGGCAGGGACACAGATACGCAGTATTTT.